This paragraph covers one T cell receptor (beta chain) sequence. What it binds is not known. 60 Vbeta and 13 Jbeta primers were used in PCR. Produced via immunoSEQ multiplex PCR; TCRdb's table is partial and in-frame only. The table has fewer than 250,000 clones, around 82% seen once. The germline V gene has CDR1 DFQATT and CDR2 SNEGSKA (reference sequence). Trimming shortened V by 6 bases and J by 7 bases, and 13 bases separated the two germline ends. The CDR3 has 11 amino acids. The sample originates from a study of cytomegalovirus exposure and HLA in healthy donors. Study-level findings and limits: In vitro testing confirmed a few CMV-associated chains as specific for CMV antigens. Sequence variants that were highly shared formed a cluster that was likely a sequencing artifact.

Sequenced sample: PBMCs. The chain combines TRBV20-1 with TRBJ2-7; possible D gene TRBD1, 6 bases. The clonotype comes from a young man in good health and CMV-seronegative. The CDR3 bases are TGCAGTGCGCCAGGGGTGAGGGAGCAGTACTTC. The encoded protein is CSAPGVREQYF.